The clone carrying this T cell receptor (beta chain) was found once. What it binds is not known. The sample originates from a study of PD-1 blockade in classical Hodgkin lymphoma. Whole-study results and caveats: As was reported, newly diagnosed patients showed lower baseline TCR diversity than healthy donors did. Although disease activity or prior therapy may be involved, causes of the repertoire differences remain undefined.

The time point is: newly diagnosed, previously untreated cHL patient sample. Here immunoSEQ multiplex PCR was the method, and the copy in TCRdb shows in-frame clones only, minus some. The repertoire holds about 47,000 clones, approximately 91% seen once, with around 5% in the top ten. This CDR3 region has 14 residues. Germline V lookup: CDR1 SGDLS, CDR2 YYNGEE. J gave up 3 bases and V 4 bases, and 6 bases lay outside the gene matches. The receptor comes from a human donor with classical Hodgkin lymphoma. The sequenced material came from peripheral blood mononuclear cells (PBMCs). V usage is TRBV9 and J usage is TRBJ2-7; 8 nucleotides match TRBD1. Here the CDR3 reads CASSPGQGHYEQYF. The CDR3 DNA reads TGTGCCAGCAGCCCAGGACAGGGACACTACGAGCAGTACTTC.